This TCR beta chain is drawn from a study of blood T cell repertoires in COVID-19. Across the whole study: From T cells, B-cell-depleted T cells, or PBMCs came the material, which was cDNA or gDNA.

Authors' data handling: Researchers report that nucleated cell counts were estimated from reference gene primer amplification. Sequencing used immunoSEQ multiplex PCR; TCRdb keeps in-frame clones, though not all of them. That table supplies the V and J calls and clone size; D and trimming were determined from the DNA. This table holds 490,000 or so clones, approximately 91% found once. All enrollees were about 18 to 90 years old and from 25 or so US areas. This CDR3 is 14 amino acids long. V lost 4 bases and J lost 2, with 11 bases in between. In germline, CDR1 is SEHNR, CDR2 FQNEAQ (reference sequence).

The TCR sequence derives from a woman aged 55-70 years who had recovered from COVID-19. Sequenced sample: PBMCs or T cells enriched from blood (not recorded which). The rearrangement joins TRBV7-9 to TRBJ1-2; D perhaps matches TRBD1 (6 bases). CDR3 nucleotides: TGTGCCAGCAGCTCACAGGGAGCCAACTATGGCTACACCTTC. This translates into CASSSQGANYGYTF.